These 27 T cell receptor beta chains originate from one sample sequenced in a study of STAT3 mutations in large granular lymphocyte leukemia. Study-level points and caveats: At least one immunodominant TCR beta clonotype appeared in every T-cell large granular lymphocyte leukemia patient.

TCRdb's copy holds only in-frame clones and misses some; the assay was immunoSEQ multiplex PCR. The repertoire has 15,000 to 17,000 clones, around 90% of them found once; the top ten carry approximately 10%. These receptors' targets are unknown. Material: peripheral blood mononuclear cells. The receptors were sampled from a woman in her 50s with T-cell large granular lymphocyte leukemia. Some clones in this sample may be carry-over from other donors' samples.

CDR3 DNA sequence: TGTGCCAGCAGTCCGATGGGACTATCCTACGAGCAGTACTTC. Translation: CASSPMGLSYEQYF. The V and J genes are TRBV27 and TRBJ2-7, with 7 bases lining up with TRBD2. V gave up 5 bases and J gave up 1 base; unmatched junction bases: 5. Germline CDR1 and CDR2: MNHEY and SMNVEV (reference sequence). The length of the CDR3 is 14 residues.

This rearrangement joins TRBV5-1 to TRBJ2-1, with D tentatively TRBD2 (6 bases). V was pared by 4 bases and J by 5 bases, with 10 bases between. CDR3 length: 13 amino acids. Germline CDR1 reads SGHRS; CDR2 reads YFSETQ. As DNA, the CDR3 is TGCGCCAGCAGCGCGGGACGCCACAATGAGCAGTTCTTC. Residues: CASSAGRHNEQFF.

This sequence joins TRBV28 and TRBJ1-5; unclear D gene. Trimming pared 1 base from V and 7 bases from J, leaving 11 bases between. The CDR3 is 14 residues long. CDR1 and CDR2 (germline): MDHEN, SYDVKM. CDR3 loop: CASSLFLGEQPQHF. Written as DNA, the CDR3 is TGTGCCAGCAGTTTATTCTTGGGAGAGCAGCCCCAGCATTTT. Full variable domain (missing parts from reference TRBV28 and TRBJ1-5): DVKVTQSSRYLVKRTGEKVFLECVQDMDHENMFWYRQDPGLGLRLIYFSYDVKMKEKGDIPEGYSVSREKKERFSLILESASTNQTSMYLCASSLFLGEQPQHFGDGTRLSIL.

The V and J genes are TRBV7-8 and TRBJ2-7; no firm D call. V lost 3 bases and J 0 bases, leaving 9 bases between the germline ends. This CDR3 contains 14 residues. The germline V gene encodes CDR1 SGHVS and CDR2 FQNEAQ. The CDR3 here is CASSFERRSYEQYF. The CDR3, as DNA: TGTGCCAGCAGCTTCGAGCGTCGCTCCTACGAGCAGTACTTC.

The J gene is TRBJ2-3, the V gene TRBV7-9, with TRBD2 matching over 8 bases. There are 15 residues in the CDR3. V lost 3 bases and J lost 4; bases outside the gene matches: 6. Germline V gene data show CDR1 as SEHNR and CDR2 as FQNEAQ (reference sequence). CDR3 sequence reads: CASSFTGTRADTQYF. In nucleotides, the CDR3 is TGTGCCAGCAGCTTTACCGGGACTAGAGCAGATACGCAGTATTTT.

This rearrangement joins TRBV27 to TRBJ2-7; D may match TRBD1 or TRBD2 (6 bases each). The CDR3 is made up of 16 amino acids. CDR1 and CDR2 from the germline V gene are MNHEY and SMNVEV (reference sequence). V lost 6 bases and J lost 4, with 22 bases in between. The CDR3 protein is CASSLTARGGTYEQYF. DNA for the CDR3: TGTGCCAGCAGCTTGACAGCCAGGGGCGGGACTTACGAGCAGTACTTC.

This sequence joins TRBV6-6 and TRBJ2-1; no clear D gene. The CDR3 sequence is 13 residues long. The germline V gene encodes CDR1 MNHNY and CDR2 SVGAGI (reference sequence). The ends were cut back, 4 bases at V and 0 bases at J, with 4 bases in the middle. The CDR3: CASSSSSYNEQFF. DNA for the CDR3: TGTGCCAGCAGTTCAAGCTCCTACAATGAGCAGTTCTTC.

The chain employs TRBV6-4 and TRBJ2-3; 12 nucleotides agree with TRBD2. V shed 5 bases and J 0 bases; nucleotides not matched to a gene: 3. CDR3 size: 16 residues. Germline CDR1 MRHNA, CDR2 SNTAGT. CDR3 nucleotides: TGTGCCAGCAGTACCGGACTAGCGGGGAGCACAGATACGCAGTATTTT. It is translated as CASSTGLAGSTDTQYF.

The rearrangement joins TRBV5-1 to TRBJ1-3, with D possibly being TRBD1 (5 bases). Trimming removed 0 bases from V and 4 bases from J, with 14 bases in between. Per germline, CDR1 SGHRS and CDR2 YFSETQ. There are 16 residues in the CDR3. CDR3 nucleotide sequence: TGCGCCAGCAGCTTGGCCGGCAGGGCTAGGGGAAACACCATATATTTT. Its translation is CASSLAGRARGNTIYF.

Here the CDR3 reads CASSLGGGRSYNEQFF. Here the CDR3 DNA reads TGCGCCAGCAGCTTGGGGGGGGGAAGGTCCTACAATGAGCAGTTCTTC. The genes are TRBV5-1 and TRBJ2-1; 7 nucleotides match TRBD2. Trimming removed 0 bases from V and 1 base from J; junction bases left unmatched: 4. Germline assignment: CDR1 SGHRS and CDR2 YFSETQ. The CDR3 is made up of 16 amino acids.

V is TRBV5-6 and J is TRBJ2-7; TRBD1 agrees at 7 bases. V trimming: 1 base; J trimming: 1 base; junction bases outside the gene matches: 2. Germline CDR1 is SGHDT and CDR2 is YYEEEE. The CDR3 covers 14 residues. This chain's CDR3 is CASSLQGVSYEQYF. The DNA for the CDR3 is TGTGCCAGCAGCTTGCAGGGGGTTTCCTACGAGCAGTACTTC.

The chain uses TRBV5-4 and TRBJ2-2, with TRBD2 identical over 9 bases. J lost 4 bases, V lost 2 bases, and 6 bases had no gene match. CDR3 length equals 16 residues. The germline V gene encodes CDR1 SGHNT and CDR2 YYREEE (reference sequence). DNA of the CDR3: TGTGCCAGCAGCTTAAGTGCGGGAGGGCCCACCGGGGAGCTGTTTTTT. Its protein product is CASSLSAGGPTGELFF.

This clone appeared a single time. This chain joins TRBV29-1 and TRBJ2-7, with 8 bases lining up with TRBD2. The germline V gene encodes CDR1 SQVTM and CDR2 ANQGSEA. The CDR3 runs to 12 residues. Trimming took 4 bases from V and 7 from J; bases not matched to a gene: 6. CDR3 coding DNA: TGCAGCGTTGGCGGGGGGCCCAGGGAGCAGTACTTC. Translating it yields CSVGGGPREQYF.

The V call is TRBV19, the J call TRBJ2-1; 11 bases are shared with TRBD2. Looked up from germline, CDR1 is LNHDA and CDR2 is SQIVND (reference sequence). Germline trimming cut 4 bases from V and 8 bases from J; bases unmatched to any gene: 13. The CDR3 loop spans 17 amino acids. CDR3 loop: CASSTHITSGSLYEQFF. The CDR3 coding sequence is TGTGCCAGTAGTACCCACATTACTAGCGGGAGTCTGTATGAGCAGTTCTTC.

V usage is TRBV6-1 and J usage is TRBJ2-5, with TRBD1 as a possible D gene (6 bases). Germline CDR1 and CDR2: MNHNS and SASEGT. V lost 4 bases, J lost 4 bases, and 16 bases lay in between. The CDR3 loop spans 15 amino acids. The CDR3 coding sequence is TGTGCCAGCAGTGGATACAGGGCGCAGGGAGAGACCCAGTACTTC. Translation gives CASSGYRAQGETQYF.

The CDR3 DNA follows: TGTGCCAGCAGCGTATCACCAAAACAAGCTTCCAATGAGCAGTTCTTC. It encodes CASSVSPKQASNEQFF. The rearrangement joins TRBV9 to TRBJ2-1; no clear D gene. This CDR3 has 16 residues. V gave up 1 base and J gave up 6 bases, with 17 bases separating them. Germline CDR1 reads SGDLS; CDR2 reads YYNGEE.

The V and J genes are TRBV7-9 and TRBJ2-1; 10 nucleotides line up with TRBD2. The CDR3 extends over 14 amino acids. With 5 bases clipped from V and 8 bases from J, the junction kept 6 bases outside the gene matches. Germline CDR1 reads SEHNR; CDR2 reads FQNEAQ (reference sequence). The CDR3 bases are TGTGCCAGCAGCGATTTAGCGGGAGGCCATGAGCAGTTCTTC. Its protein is CASSDLAGGHEQFF. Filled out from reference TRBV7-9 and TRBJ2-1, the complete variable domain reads DTGVSQNPRHKITKRGQNVTFRCDPISEHNRLYWYRQTLGQGPEFLTYFQNEAQLEKSRLLSDRFSAERPKGSFSTLEIQRTEQGDSAMYLCASSDLAGGHEQFFGPGTRLTVL.

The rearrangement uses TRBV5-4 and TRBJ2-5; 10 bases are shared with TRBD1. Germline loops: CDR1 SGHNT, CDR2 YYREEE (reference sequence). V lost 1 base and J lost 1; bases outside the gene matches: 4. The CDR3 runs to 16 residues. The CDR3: CASSLMGQGIQETQYF. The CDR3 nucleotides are TGTGCCAGCAGCTTGATGGGACAGGGGATCCAAGAGACCCAGTACTTC.

Here the CDR3 reads CASSHAPIQGYSNQPQHF. CDR3 sequence (DNA): TGTGCCAGTAGTCATGCCCCCATACAGGGCTATAGCAATCAGCCCCAGCATTTT. The chain combines TRBV19 with TRBJ1-5; tentatively, D is TRBD1 (6 bases). The germline V gene has CDR1 LNHDA and CDR2 SQIVND (reference sequence). V lost 5 bases, J lost 0 bases, and 20 bases lay in between. This CDR3 has 18 residues.

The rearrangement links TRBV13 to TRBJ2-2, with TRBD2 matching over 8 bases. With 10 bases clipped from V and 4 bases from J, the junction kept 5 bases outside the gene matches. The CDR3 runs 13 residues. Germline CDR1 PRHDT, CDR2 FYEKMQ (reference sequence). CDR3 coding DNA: TGTGCCATCTCGGCGGGAGGCACCGGGGAGCTGTTTTTT. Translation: CAISAGGTGELFF.

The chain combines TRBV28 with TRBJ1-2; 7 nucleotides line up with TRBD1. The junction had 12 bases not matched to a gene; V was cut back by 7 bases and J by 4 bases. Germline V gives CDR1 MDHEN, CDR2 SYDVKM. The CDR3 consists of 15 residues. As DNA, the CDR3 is TGTGCCAGCACCATGCAGGGGGGGACACTCTATGGCTACACCTTC. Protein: CASTMQGGTLYGYTF.

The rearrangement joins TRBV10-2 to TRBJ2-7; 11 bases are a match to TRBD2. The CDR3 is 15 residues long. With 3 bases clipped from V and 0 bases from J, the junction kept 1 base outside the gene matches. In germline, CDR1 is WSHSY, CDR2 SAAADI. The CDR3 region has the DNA TGCGCCAGCAGTGATGGGACTAGCGGCTCCTACGAGCAGTACTTC. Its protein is CASSDGTSGSYEQYF.

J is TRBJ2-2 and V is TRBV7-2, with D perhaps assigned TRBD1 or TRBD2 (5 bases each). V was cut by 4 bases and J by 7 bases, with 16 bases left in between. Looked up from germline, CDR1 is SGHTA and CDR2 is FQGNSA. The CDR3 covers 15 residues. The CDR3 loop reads CASSSSGTTGGELFF. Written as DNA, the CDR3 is TGTGCCAGCAGCTCTTCGGGGACGACGGGCGGGGAGCTGTTTTTT.

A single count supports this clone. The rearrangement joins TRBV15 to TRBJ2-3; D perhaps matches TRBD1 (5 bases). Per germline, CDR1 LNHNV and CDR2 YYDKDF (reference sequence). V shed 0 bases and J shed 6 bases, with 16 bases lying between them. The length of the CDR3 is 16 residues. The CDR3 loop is CATSREGAAVRDTQYF. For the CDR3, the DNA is TGTGCCACCAGCAGAGAAGGGGCGGCGGTACGGGATACGCAGTATTTT.

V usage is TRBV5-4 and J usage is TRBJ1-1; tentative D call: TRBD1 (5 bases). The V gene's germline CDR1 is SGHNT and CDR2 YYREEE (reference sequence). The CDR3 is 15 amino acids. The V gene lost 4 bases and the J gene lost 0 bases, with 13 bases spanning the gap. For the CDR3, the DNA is TGTGCCAGCAGCCTAGGGACTGCTCTGAACACTGAAGCTTTCTTT. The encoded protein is CASSLGTALNTEAFF.

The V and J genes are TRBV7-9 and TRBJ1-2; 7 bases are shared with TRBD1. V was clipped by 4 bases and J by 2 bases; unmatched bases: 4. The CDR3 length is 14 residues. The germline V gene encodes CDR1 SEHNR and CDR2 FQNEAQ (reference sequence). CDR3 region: CASSSRTGNYGYTF. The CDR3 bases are TGTGCCAGCAGCTCTCGGACAGGCAACTATGGCTACACCTTC.

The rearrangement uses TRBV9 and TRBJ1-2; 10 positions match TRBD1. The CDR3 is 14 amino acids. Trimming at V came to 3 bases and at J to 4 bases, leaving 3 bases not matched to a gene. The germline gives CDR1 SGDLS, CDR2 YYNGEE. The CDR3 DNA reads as TGTGCCAGCAGCGGGGACAGGGGAGGCTATGGCTACACCTTC. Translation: CASSGDRGGYGYTF.